The rows below give T cell receptor beta chains drawn from one sample of a study of T cells after yellow fever vaccination. TCRdb processed the 5' RACE reads anew with MiXCR; each CDR3 protein has one entry. The table has some 670,000 distinct CDR3 sequences, roughly an eighth seen once. The starting material was PBMCs, obtained on the day of the yellow fever booster vaccination. The source is a man aged 25 to 45 who received the YFV17D yellow fever vaccine. Both conserved end residues are part of each CDR3. The order of the fields is D gene, V gene, clone size, J gene, CDR3 DNA, CDR3 protein. The D gene is left open where the match is weak. Only some rows state a clone size, as once, few, many or a class for expanded clones.

>.|TRBV7-2|many|TRBJ2-3
TGTGCCAGCAGCTTGCGGGGAGGCACAGATACGCAGTATTTT
CASSLRGGTDTQYF
>.|TRBV4-3|.|TRBJ1-5
TGCGCCAGCAGCCAAGATGGGGGCACTGGGCAGCCCCAGCATTTT
CASSQDGGTGQPQHF
>TRBD2|TRBV7-2|.|TRBJ2-5
TGTGCCAGCAGCTTAGTCCTAGCGGAAGAGACCCAGTACTTC
CASSLVLAEETQYF
>TRBD2|TRBV7-2|.|TRBJ2-1
TGTGCCAGCAGCTTCCTCAGCGGGAGTGGTGAGCAGTTCTTC
CASSFLSGSGEQFF
>TRBD2|TRBV10-2|few|TRBJ2-1
TGCGCCAGCAGTGAGTCGAACCTACTAGCGGGGAGCAATGAGCAGTTCTTC
CASSESNLLAGSNEQFF
>.|TRBV6-6|few|TRBJ1-5
TGTGCCAGCCGAACCAATAATCAGCCCCAGCATTTT
CASRTNNQPQHF
>.|TRBV11-2|once|TRBJ2-1
TGTGCCAGCATGGACGGGGGCTCTTCGTGGAATGAGCAGTTCTTC
CASMDGGSSWNEQFF
>TRBD2|TRBV14|few|TRBJ2-1
TGTGCCAGCAGCCATGGCGGGAGGGCCAAGGATGAGCAGTTCTTC
CASSHGGRAKDEQFF
>.|TRBV20-1|few|TRBJ2-3
TGCAGTGCTCCGGGACAACCTAGCACAGATACGCAGTATTTT
CSAPGQPSTDTQYF
>.|TRBV5-6|.|TRBJ2-5
TGTGCCAGCAGCTTGGCCGCGGTCGGGACCCAGTACTTC
CASSLAAVGTQYF
>.|TRBV3-1|.|TRBJ1-1
TGTGCCAGCAGCCGAGGGGAAATGAACACTGAAGCTTTCTTT
CASSRGEMNTEAFF
>.|TRBV18|few|TRBJ2-7
TGTGCCAGCTCCCCGACCTTAGGGACTGCGTCTCCCTACGAGCAGTACTTC
CASSPTLGTASPYEQYF
>TRBD1|TRBV4-3|few|TRBJ2-2
TGCGCCAGCAGCCAAGGGGACAGGGAATCAGGGGAGCTGTTTTTT
CASSQGDRESGELFF
>.|TRBV7-2|once|TRBJ1-5
TGTGCCAGCAGCTTAAGCAGGGATAGCAATCAGCCCCAGCATTTT
CASSLSRDSNQPQHF
>.|TRBV12-3/TRBV12-4|.|TRBJ2-1
TGTGCCAGCATCGAGGGGGGGGCCTACAATGAGCAGTTCTTC
CASIEGGAYNEQFF
>TRBD1|TRBV7-9|.|TRBJ2-5
TGTGCCAGCAGCCTCGGACAGGTGAAGGGGACCCAGTACTTC
CASSLGQVKGTQYF
>.|TRBV5-1|many|TRBJ1-1
TGCGCCAGCAGCTTGAGGGGACACCAGAACACTGAAGCTTTCTTT
CASSLRGHQNTEAFF
>.|TRBV20-1|.|TRBJ2-3
TGCAGTGCTAGGGGGGCGAAGGGGAGCACAGATACGCAGTATTTT
CSARGAKGSTDTQYF
>.|TRBV25-1|many|TRBJ2-4
TGTGCCAGCAGCCCCGACGACCGTATCCTTGGGGCCAAAAACATTCAGTACTTC
CASSPDDRILGAKNIQYF
>TRBD2|TRBV19|.|TRBJ2-5
TGTGCCAGCTCATCTCGCGGTAGCGGGCAAGAGACCCAGTACTTC
CASSSRGSGQETQYF
>.|TRBV7-2|.|TRBJ2-5
TGTGCCAGCAGCTCTCGACGCAGGGGCGGTGAGACCCAGTACTTC
CASSSRRRGGETQYF
>TRBD1|TRBV6-1|.|TRBJ2-3
TGTGCCAGCAGTGGGGGGGGGACAGGGATCTCTAGCACAGATACGCAGTATTTT
CASSGGGTGISSTDTQYF
>TRBD2|TRBV20-1|few|TRBJ2-7
TGCAGTGCCAAGACTAGCGGGAGGTGGTACGAGCAGTACTTC
CSAKTSGRWYEQYF
>.|TRBV7-9|few|TRBJ2-2
TGTGCCAGCAGCAAAACGGACACCGGGGAGCTGTTTTTT
CASSKTDTGELFF
>.|TRBV6-5|.|TRBJ2-3
TGTGCCAGCAGTTACTCCGGGCAGGGCACAGATACGCAGTATTTT
CASSYSGQGTDTQYF
>.|TRBV5-1|few|TRBJ1-4
TGCGCCAGCAGCTTGGGACAAGGGTCTTTTAATGAAAAACTGTTTTTT
CASSLGQGSFNEKLFF
>TRBD1|TRBV7-2|many|TRBJ1-2
TGTGCCAGCAGCTTAGCAGGGGGCGATGGCTACACCTTC
CASSLAGGDGYTF
>.|TRBV2|few|TRBJ2-7
TGTGCCAGCAGTGCGCTGGCCCGGACGTACTTC
CASSALARTYF